Detailed here is one TCR beta chain. The source of the sample is a study of blood T cell repertoires in COVID-19. As for the study in general: PBMCs, B-cell-depleted T cells, or T cells were the source of the cDNA or gDNA that made up the material.

Only in-frame clones appear in the TCRdb table, and some are missing; sequencing was by immunoSEQ multiplex PCR. Counted here are about 210,000 clones, 84% occurring once; the ten biggest clones make up 9.7%. This CDR3 contains 16 residues. Germline assignment: CDR1 MNHEY and CDR2 SVGEGT. V lost 3 bases and J lost 8; bases outside the gene matches: 10. The chain employs TRBV6-2 or TRBV6-3 and TRBJ2-1; 10 nucleotides line up with TRBD2. This receptor was taken from a man over 45 with active or convalescent COVID-19. The sequencing input was peripheral blood. Here the CDR3 reads CASSYSLAGDGDEQFF. DNA for the CDR3: TGTGCCAGCAGTTATAGTCTAGCGGGAGATGGCGATGAGCAGTTCTTC.